The clone carrying this T cell receptor beta chain appeared a few times. This sample stems from a study of cytomegalovirus exposure and HLA in healthy donors. The CDR3 has 14 residues. Trimming took 8 bases from V and 8 from J; bases not matched to a gene: 13. Germline V gene data show CDR1 as MNHEY and CDR2 as SVGAGI. Sequencing was performed with immunoSEQ multiplex PCR; in TCRdb, only in-frame clones are kept and a portion is missing. The data show under 350,000 clones, approximately 83% seen once. Sequencing was done on a sample of PBMCs. This TCR was recovered from a young woman in good health and CMV-seronegative. The chain is built from TRBV6-5 and TRBJ1-2; 8 bases agree with TRBD1. CDR3 coding DNA: TGTGCCAGCTCGGCCCTTACAGGGGGGAGCGGCTACACCTTC. The encoded protein is CASSALTGGSGYTF.